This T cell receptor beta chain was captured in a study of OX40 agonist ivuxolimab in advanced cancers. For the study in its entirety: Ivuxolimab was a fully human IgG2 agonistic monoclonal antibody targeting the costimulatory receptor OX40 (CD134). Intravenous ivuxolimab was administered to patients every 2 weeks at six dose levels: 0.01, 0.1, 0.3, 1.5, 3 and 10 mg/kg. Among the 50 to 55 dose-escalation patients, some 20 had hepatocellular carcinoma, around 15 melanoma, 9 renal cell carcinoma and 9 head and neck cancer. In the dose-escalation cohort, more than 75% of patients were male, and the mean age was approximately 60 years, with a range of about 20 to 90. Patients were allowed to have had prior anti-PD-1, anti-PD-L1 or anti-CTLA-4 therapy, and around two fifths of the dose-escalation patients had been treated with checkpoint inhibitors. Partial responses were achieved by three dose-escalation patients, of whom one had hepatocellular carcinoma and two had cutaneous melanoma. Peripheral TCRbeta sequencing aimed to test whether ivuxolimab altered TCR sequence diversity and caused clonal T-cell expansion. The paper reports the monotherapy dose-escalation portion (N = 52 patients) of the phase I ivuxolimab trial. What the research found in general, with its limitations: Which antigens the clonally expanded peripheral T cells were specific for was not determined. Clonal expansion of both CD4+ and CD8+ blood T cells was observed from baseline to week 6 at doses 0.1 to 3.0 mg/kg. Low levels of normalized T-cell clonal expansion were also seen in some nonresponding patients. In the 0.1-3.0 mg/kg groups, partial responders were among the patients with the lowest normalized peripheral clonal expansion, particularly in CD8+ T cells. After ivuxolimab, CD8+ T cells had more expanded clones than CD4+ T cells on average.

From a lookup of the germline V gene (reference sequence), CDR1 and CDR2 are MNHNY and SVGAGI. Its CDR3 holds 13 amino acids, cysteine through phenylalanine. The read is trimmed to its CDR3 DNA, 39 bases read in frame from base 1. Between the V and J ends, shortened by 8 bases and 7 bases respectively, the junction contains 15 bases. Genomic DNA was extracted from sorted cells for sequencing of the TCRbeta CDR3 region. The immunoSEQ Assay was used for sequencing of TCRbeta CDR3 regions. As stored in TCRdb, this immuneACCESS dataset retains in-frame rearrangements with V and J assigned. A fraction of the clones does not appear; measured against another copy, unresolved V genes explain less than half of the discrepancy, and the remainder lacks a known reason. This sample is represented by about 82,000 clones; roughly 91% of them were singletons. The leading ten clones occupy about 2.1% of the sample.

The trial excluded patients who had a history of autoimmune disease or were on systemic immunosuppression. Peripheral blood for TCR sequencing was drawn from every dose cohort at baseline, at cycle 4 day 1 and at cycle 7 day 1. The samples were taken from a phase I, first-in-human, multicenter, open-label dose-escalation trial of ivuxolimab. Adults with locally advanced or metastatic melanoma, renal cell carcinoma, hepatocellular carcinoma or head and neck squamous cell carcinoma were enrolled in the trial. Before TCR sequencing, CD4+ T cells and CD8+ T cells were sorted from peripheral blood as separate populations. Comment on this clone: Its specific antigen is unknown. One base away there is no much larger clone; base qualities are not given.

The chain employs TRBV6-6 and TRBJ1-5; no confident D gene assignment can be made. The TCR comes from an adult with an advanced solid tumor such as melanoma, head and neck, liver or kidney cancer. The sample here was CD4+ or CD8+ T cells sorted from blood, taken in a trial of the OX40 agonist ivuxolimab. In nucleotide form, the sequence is TGTGCCAGCCGGGATGTTAGTCGCCAGCCCCAGCATTTT. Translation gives CASRDVSRQPQHF.